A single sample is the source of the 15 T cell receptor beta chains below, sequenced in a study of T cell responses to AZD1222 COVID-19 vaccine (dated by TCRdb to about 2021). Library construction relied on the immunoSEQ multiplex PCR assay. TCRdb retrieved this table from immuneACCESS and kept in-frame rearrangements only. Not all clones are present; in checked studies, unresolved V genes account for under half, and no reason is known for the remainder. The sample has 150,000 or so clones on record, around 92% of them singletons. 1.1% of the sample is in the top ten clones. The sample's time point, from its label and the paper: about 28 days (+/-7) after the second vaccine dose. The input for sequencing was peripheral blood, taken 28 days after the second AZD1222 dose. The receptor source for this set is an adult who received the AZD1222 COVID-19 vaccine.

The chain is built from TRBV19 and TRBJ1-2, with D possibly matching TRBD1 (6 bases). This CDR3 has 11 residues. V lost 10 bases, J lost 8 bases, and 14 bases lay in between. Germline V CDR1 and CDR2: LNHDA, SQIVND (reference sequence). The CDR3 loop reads CATGQQGGYTF. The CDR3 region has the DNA TGTGCCACCGGCCAACAGGGCGGCTACACCTTC.

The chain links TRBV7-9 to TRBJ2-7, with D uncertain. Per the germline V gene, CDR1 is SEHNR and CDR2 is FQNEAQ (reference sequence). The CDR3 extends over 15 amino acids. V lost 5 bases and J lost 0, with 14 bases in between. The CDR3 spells CASSRGRKSSYEQYF. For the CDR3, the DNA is TGTGCCAGCAGCCGAGGACGGAAGAGCTCCTACGAGCAGTACTTC.

CDR3 DNA sequence: TGTGCCAGCAGCTGCAGAGGGACAAAGAACACTGAAGCTTTCTTT. Translating it yields CASSCRGTKNTEAFF. The chain links TRBV11-1 to TRBJ1-1; D possibly corresponds to TRBD1 (6 bases). The CDR3 totals 15 residues. From germline, CDR1 is SGHAT and CDR2 FQDESV (reference sequence). Trimming stripped 4 bases from V and 1 base from J, with 13 bases between.

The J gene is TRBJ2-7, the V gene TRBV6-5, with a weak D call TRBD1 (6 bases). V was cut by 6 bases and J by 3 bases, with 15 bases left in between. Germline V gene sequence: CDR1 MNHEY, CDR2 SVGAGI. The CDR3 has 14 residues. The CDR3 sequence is CASRSTGPVYEQYF. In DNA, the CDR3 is TGTGCCAGCAGATCGACAGGCCCCGTCTACGAGCAGTACTTC.

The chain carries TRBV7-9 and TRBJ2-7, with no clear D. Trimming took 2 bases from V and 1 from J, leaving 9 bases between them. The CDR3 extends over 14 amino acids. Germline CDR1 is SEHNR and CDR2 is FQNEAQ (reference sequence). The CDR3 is CASSLYASSYEQYF. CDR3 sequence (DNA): TGTGCCAGCAGCTTATACGCCTCTTCCTACGAGCAGTACTTC.

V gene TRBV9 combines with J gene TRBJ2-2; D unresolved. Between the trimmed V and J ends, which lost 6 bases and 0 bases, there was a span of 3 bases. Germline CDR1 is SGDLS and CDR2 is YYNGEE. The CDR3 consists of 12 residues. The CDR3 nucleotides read TGTGCCAGCAAGACGAACACCGGGGAGCTGTTTTTT. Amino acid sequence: CASKTNTGELFF.

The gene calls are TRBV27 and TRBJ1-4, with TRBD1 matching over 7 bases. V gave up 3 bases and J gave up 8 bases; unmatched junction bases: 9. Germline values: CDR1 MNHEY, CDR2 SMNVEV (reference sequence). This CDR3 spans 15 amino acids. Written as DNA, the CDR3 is TGTGCCAGCAGTTTCAGGGGGGGCGGGTTGGAAAAACTGTTTTTT. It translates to CASSFRGGGLEKLFF.

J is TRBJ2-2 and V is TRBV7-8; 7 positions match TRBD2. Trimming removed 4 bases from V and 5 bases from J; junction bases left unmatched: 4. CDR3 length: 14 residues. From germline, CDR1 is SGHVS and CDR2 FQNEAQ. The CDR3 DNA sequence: TGTGCCAGCAGCTCTTCGCGGGGGACCGGGGAGCTGTTTTTT. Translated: CASSSSRGTGELFF. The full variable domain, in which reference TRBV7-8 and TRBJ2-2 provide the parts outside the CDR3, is GAGVSQSPRYKVAKRGQDVALRCDPISGHVSLFWYQQALGQGPEFLTYFQNEAQLDKSGLPSDRFFAERPEGSVSTLKIQRTQQEDSAVYLCASSSSRGTGELFFGEGSRLTVL.

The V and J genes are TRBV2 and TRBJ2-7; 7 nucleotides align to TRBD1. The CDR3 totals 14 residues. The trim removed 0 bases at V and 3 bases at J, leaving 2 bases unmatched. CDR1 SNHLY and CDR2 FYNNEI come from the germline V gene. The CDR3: CASSEAGTDYEQYF. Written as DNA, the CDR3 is TGTGCCAGCAGTGAAGCCGGGACAGACTACGAGCAGTACTTC.

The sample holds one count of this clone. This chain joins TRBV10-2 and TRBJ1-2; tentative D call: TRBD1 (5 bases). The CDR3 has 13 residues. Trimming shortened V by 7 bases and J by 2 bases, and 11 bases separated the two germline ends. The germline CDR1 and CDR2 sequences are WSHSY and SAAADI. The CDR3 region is CASMPTVNYGYTF. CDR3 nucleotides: TGCGCCAGCATGCCGACAGTCAACTATGGCTACACCTTC.

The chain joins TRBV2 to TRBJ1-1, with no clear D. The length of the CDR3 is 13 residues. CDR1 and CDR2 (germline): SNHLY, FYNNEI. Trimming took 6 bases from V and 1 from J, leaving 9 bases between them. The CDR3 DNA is TGTGCCAGCAGGAAAGAACAGAACACTGAAGCTTTCTTT. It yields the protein CASRKEQNTEAFF.

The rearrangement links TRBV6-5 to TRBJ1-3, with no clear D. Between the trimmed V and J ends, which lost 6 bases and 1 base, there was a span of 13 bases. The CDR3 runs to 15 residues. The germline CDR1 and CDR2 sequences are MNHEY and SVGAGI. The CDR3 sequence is CASRKDGMSGNTIYF. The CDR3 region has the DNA TGTGCCAGCAGAAAAGACGGCATGTCTGGAAACACCATATATTTT.

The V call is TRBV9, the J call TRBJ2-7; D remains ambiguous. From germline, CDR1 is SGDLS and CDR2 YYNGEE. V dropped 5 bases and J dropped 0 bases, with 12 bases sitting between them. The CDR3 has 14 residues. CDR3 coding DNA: TGTGCCAGCAGTACAATCCCAAGCTCCTACGAGCAGTACTTC. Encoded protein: CASSTIPSSYEQYF.

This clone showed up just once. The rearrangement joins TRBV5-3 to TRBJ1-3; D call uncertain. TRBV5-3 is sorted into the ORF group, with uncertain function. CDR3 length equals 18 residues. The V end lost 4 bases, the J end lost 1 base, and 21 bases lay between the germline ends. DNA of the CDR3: TGTGCCAGAAGCGTGGAGAGGGTCCGATGGCTGTCTGGAAACACCATATATTTT. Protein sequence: CARSVERVRWLSGNTIYF.

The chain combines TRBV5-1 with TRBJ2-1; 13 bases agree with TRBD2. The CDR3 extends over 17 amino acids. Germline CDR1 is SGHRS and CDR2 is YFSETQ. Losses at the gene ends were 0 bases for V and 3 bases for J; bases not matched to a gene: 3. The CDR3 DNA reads TGCGCCAGCAGCTTGGGACTAGCGGGGGGCCTCTACAATGAGCAGTTCTTC. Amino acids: CASSLGLAGGLYNEQFF.